This TCR beta chain was sequenced for a study of cytomegalovirus exposure and HLA in healthy donors. About the study: Around 80 million unique TCR sequences came from HLA-typed donors in an early release. Study-level points and caveats: Across donors, sequencing depth was assumed by presence/absence analyses to be roughly uniform.

CDR3 length: 16 amino acids. In germline, CDR1 is LGHNA, CDR2 YSLEER. Between the trimmed V and J ends, which lost 0 bases and 7 bases, there was a span of 15 bases. PCR employed 60 Vbeta and 13 Jbeta primers. Profiled with immunoSEQ multiplex PCR; TCRdb holds only in-frame clones, not every one. The top ten hold about 4.4% of the sample, which has about 160,000 clones, about 85% seen once. Comment on this clone: Its antigen is undetermined.

Input material: PBMCs. The J gene is TRBJ1-4, the V gene TRBV4-3; D unclear. This TCR derives from a woman aged 45-60 years in good health and CMV-seropositive. CDR3 sequence (DNA): TGCGCCAGCAGCCAAGATTTCCGGGGATTGGCTGAAAAACTGTTTTTT. Its translation: CASSQDFRGLAEKLFF.